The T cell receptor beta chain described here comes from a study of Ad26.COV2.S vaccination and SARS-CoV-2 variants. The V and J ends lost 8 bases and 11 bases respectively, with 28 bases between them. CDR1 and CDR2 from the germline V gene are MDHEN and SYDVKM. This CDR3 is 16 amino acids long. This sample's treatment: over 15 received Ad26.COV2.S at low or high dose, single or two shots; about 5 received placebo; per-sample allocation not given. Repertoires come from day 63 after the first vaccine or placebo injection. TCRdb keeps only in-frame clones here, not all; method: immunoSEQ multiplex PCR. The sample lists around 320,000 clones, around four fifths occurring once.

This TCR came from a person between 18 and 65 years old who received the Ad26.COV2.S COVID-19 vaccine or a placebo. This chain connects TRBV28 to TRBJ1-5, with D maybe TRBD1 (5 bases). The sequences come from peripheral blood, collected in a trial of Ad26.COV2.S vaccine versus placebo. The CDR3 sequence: CASLTTPGRGVPAQHF. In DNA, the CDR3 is TGTGCCAGCCTCACCACCCCGGGACGCGGGGTCCCTGCCCAGCATTTT.